Below are 25 T cell receptor beta chains sequenced from a single sample in a study of blood T cell repertoires in COVID-19. Profiled with immunoSEQ multiplex PCR; TCRdb holds only in-frame clones, not every one. Here the sample spans fewer than 100,000 clones, almost 85% being singletons. Sequencing input: peripheral blood. These receptors all come from a man aged 50-59 years with acute or convalescent COVID-19.

The genes are TRBV5-1 and TRBJ2-1; TRBD1 matches 7 bases. Germline values: CDR1 SGHRS, CDR2 YFSETQ. After removal of 6 bases from V and 11 bases from J, the junction contained 8 bases not matched to a gene. CDR3 length: 12 residues. CDR3 in DNA: TGCGCCAGCACCGCCGAACAGGGGAAGCAGTTCTTC. This codes for CASTAEQGKQFF. The whole variable domain, remainder taken from reference TRBV5-1 and TRBJ2-1, is KAGVTQTPRYLIKTRGQQVTLSCSPISGHRSVSWYQQTPGQGLQFLFEYFSETQRNKGNFPGRFSGRQFSNSRSEMNVSTLELGDSALYLCASTAEQGKQFFGPGTRLTVL.

The chain links TRBV19 to TRBJ2-1, with TRBD2 identical over 11 bases. CDR3 length equals 17 residues. Germline V CDR1 and CDR2: LNHDA, SQIVND (reference sequence). The trim removed 1 base at V and 3 bases at J, leaving 5 bases unmatched. The CDR3 spells CASSIGPTSGVYNEQFF. The CDR3 DNA sequence: TGTGCCAGTAGTATAGGGCCGACTAGCGGGGTCTACAATGAGCAGTTCTTC. The full variable domain, rest sourced from reference TRBV19 and TRBJ2-1, is DGGITQSPKYLFRKEGQNVTLSCEQNLNHDAMYWYRQDPGQGLRLIYYSQIVNDFQKGDIAEGYSVSREKKESFPLTVTSAQKNPTAFYLCASSIGPTSGVYNEQFFGPGTRLTVL.

This chain uses TRBV28 with TRBJ2-1; 10 bases match TRBD1. With 5 bases clipped from V and 0 bases from J, the junction kept 13 bases outside the gene matches. Germline V CDR1 and CDR2: MDHEN, SYDVKM. The CDR3 has 19 amino acids. This CDR3 reads CASSPLGQGILSSYNEQFF. CDR3 nucleotides: TGTGCCAGCAGTCCCCTGGGACAGGGGATTTTGAGCTCCTACAATGAGCAGTTCTTC.

The chain has TRBV28 and TRBJ2-5, with TRBD2 as a possible D gene (7 bases). This CDR3 has 14 amino acids. Trimming removed 5 bases at V and 5 bases at J, with 15 bases between. Germline V lookup: CDR1 MDHEN, CDR2 SYDVKM. CDR3 sequence: CASSRGGGVETQYF. The CDR3 nucleotides read TGTGCCAGCAGTAGAGGGGGGGGCGTGGAGACCCAGTACTTC.

This sequence joins TRBV29-1 and TRBJ1-2; a weak D match, TRBD1 (5 bases). The CDR3 consists of 12 residues. The germline V and J ends were trimmed by 8 bases and 9 bases, with 19 bases remaining between them. The germline V gene encodes CDR1 SQVTM and CDR2 ANQGSEA. CDR3 loop: CSFSEGRGRYTF. The DNA for the CDR3 is TGCAGCTTCTCCGAGGGGAGGGGCCGCTACACCTTC.

V gene TRBV10-3 combines with J gene TRBJ1-1; D is perhaps TRBD1 (6 bases). This CDR3 spans 14 amino acids. Trimming left V 10 bases short and J 0 bases short, with 15 bases between. CDR1 ENHRY and CDR2 SYGVKD come from the germline V gene. The CDR3 spells CATQNRDMNTEAFF. CDR3 sequence (DNA): TGTGCCACCCAAAACAGGGATATGAACACTGAAGCTTTCTTT.

The chain carries TRBV29-1 and TRBJ1-1, with 12 bases matching TRBD1. Germline V gene lookup returns CDR1 SQVTM and CDR2 ANQGSEA. V lost 6 bases and J lost 1; bases outside the gene matches: 0. The CDR3 is 13 residues long. DNA for the CDR3: TGCAGCGTGGGACAGGGGGCGAACACTGAAGCTTTCTTT. This codes for CSVGQGANTEAFF.

The DNA of the CDR3 is TGTGCCAGCAGCTCGGAACCGGGGACAGACTATGGCTACACCTTC. Protein: CASSSEPGTDYGYTF. The chain uses TRBV11-2 and TRBJ1-2; 7 bases match TRBD1. With 4 bases clipped from V and 3 bases from J, the junction kept 8 bases outside the gene matches. This CDR3 region has 15 residues. CDR1 is SGHAT and CDR2 is FQNNGV in the germline V gene.

This clone has more than one count but fewer than ten. The chain couples TRBV2 to TRBJ1-5, with 10 bases lining up with TRBD1. Germline CDR1 reads SNHLY; CDR2 reads FYNNEI. V shed 4 bases, J shed 6 bases, and the junction held 0 bases outside the gene matches. This CDR3 comprises 13 residues. This CDR3 reads CASSGQGAQPQHF. The DNA of the CDR3 is TGTGCCAGCAGTGGACAGGGGGCTCAGCCCCAGCATTTT.

This CDR3 reads CASSFRSGSDFEQYF. CDR3 in DNA: TGTGCCAGCAGTTTTAGAAGCGGGAGTGATTTCGAGCAGTACTTC. The genes are TRBV27 and TRBJ2-7; 8 bases match TRBD2. CDR1 is MNHEY and CDR2 is SMNVEV in the germline V gene (reference sequence). The V segment lost 3 bases and the J segment 6 bases; nucleotides outside the gene matches: 10. The CDR3 extends over 15 amino acids.

The chain is built from TRBV2 and TRBJ1-2; no definite D call. From germline, CDR1 is SNHLY and CDR2 FYNNEI. V lost 2 bases to trimming and J lost 8 bases, with 6 bases between them. The CDR3 totals 11 residues. CDR3 loop: CASSELGGYTF. The CDR3 nucleotides are TGTGCCAGCAGTGAATTGGGCGGCTACACCTTC.

This chain joins TRBV14 and TRBJ1-1, with D possibly being TRBD1 (5 bases). There are 16 residues in the CDR3. The germline V gene encodes CDR1 SGHDN and CDR2 FVKESK. Trimming shortened V by 4 bases and J by 5 bases, and 20 bases separated the two germline ends. The CDR3 spells CASSRYSSGRGTEAFF. CDR3 in DNA: TGTGCCAGCAGCCGTTATTCATCGGGGCGGGGGACTGAAGCTTTCTTT.

A note on this clone: Other DNA sequences of this sample code for an identical CDR3. This chain connects TRBV5-1 to TRBJ2-7; possibly TRBD1 for D (6 bases). The CDR3 runs 14 residues. V gave up 0 bases and J gave up 0 bases, with 7 bases separating them. Germline loops: CDR1 SGHRS, CDR2 YFSETQ. CDR3 sequence (DNA): TGCGCCAGCAGCTTGGTAGGGGGCTCCTACGAGCAGTACTTC. Protein sequence: CASSLVGGSYEQYF.

The genes are TRBV7-2 and TRBJ2-7, with 8 nucleotides matching TRBD2. The length of the CDR3 is 13 residues. Germline V gene lookup returns CDR1 SGHTA and CDR2 FQGNSA. V lost 4 bases, J lost 4 bases, and 3 bases stayed unmatched. CDR3 sequence: CASSSLAGYEQYF. The CDR3 DNA sequence: TGTGCCAGCAGCTCGCTAGCGGGTTACGAGCAGTACTTC.

This chain uses TRBV6-2 or TRBV6-3 with TRBJ1-1; a possible D gene is TRBD1 (6 bases). The CDR3 is 18 amino acids. Per germline, CDR1 MNHEY and CDR2 SVGEGT. V gave up 0 bases and J gave up 2 bases, with 19 bases separating them. The CDR3 here is CASSYSTGHMRGNTEAFF. The DNA of the CDR3 is TGTGCCAGCAGTTACTCGACGGGACACATGAGGGGCAACACTGAAGCTTTCTTT.

The rearrangement uses TRBV19 and TRBJ1-3; TRBD1 matches at 10 bases. The CDR3 covers 16 residues. Germline CDR1 LNHDA, CDR2 SQIVND (reference sequence). Trimming cost V 5 bases and J 2 bases; bases outside gene matches: 6. The CDR3 spells CASSEPGQGTGNTIYF. The DNA of the CDR3 is TGTGCCAGTAGTGAACCGGGACAGGGGACTGGAAACACCATATATTTT.

The CDR3 is CASSISGGIREQYF. The CDR3 nucleotides are TGTGCCAGCAGCATCAGCGGGGGGATTAGAGAGCAGTACTTC. The J gene is TRBJ2-7, the V gene TRBV9; 9 bases align to TRBD2. This CDR3 is 14 amino acids long. Germline V gene lookup returns CDR1 SGDLS and CDR2 YYNGEE. V lost 4 bases and J lost 7; bases outside the gene matches: 9.

The V and J genes are TRBV7-9 and TRBJ1-4; D might be TRBD1 (5 bases). CDR1 and CDR2 (germline): SEHNR, FQNEAQ (reference sequence). V was shortened by 5 bases and J by 2 bases, with 12 bases between the two germline ends. CDR3 length: 15 residues. The CDR3 DNA follows: TGTGCCAGCAGCCCCGGGCCAGGGACTAATGAAAAACTGTTTTTT. It translates to CASSPGPGTNEKLFF. Full variable domain (rest looked up from reference TRBV7-9 and TRBJ1-4): DTGVSQNPRHKITKRGQNVTFRCDPISEHNRLYWYRQTLGQGPEFLTYFQNEAQLEKSRLLSDRFSAERPKGSFSTLEIQRTEQGDSAMYLCASSPGPGTNEKLFFGSGTQLSVL.

This clone turned up a few times. The V and J genes are TRBV21-1 and TRBJ2-5; no check of the table's D call, TRBD1, against the DNA was made. TRBV21-1 is an annotated pseudogene. CDR3 length: 15 amino acids. The CDR3 loop reads CASSKVRVPQETQYF. CDR3 bases: TGTGCCAGCAGCAAAGTCAGGGTGCCCCAAGAGACCCAGTACTTC.

This clone appeared a few times. V gene TRBV11-2 combines with J gene TRBJ2-1; D may be TRBD2 (6 bases). V was cut by 1 base and J by 5 bases, with 12 bases left in between. This CDR3 has 15 amino acids. CDR1 is SGHAT, CDR2 FQNNGV, per germline. CDR3 coding DNA: TGTGCCAGCAGCTTAGGTGGCGGGAATAACAATGAGCAGTTCTTC. It is translated as CASSLGGGNNNEQFF. Full variable domain (outside the CDR3, taken from reference TRBV11-2 and TRBJ2-1): EAGVAQSPRYKIIEKRQSVAFWCNPISGHATLYWYQQILGQGPKLLIQFQNNGVVDDSQLPKDRFSAERLKGVDSTLKIQPAKLEDSAVYLCASSLGGGNNNEQFFGPGTRLTVL.

The chain links TRBV5-4 to TRBJ1-3; 9 positions match TRBD1. V lost 0 bases and J lost 2; bases outside the gene matches: 3. CDR3 length equals 16 residues. Germline V gene data show CDR1 as SGHNT and CDR2 as YYREEE (reference sequence). The CDR3 nucleotides are TGTGCCAGCAGCTTGGCCGGACAGGGGCCTGGAAACACCATATATTTT. Its protein product is CASSLAGQGPGNTIYF. Full variable domain (remainder filled in from reference TRBV5-4 and TRBJ1-3): ETGVTQSPTHLIKTRGQQVTLRCSSQSGHNTVSWYQQALGQGPQFIFQYYREEENGRGNFPPRFSGLQFPNYSSELNVNALELDDSALYLCASSLAGQGPGNTIYFGEGSWLTVV.

This chain connects TRBV6-4 to TRBJ2-1; D gene unclear. Germline CDR1 is MRHNA and CDR2 is SNTAGT. Trimming cost V 4 bases and J 4 bases, with 14 bases left between them. CDR3 length: 15 residues. This chain's CDR3 is CASSVASARYNEQFF. CDR3 nucleotides: TGTGCCAGCAGTGTAGCTTCAGCCAGATACAATGAGCAGTTCTTC.

This clone showed up just a few times. The rearrangement uses TRBV19 and TRBJ2-7; possible D gene TRBD1, 6 bases. The CDR3 contains 15 residues. Germline loops: CDR1 LNHDA, CDR2 SQIVND (reference sequence). The germline V and J ends were trimmed by 5 bases and 0 bases, with 14 bases remaining between them. CDR3 sequence reads: CASSLKWDTSYEQYF. Written as DNA, the CDR3 is TGTGCCAGTAGTCTAAAATGGGACACCTCCTACGAGCAGTACTTC.

This sequence joins TRBV3-1 (or the pseudogene TRBV3-2) and TRBJ2-2, with a possible D match to TRBD1 (5 bases). This CDR3 is 14 amino acids long. The ends were cut back, 3 bases at V and 5 bases at J, with 10 bases in the middle. Germline V lookup: CDR1 LGHDT, CDR2 YNNKEL (reference sequence). The CDR3 DNA sequence: TGTGCCAGCAGCCAGGCAGGGTTGACCGGGGAGCTGTTTTTT. Translation gives CASSQAGLTGELFF.

The rearrangement uses TRBV15 and TRBJ2-7; the match to TRBD1 covers 9 bases. Germline CDR1 reads LNHNV; CDR2 reads YYDKDF (reference sequence). The CDR3 is 16 amino acids. V lost 2 bases and J lost 1; bases outside the gene matches: 6. The CDR3 bases are TGTGCCACCAGCAGAACCCCGGGACAGGGTTCCTACGAGCAGTACTTC. This codes for CATSRTPGQGSYEQYF. The whole variable domain, remainder taken from reference TRBV15 and TRBJ2-7, is DAMVIQNPRYQVTQFGKPVTLSCSQTLNHNVMYWYQQKSSQAPKLLFHYYDKDFNNEADTPDNFQSRRPNTSFCFLDIRSPGLGDTAMYLCATSRTPGQGSYEQYFGPGTRLTVT.